This TCR beta chain was documented in a study of type 1 regulatory T cells. Whole-study context: An in vitro protocol generated T-allo10, a Tr1-enriched, alloantigen-specific CD4 T cell product.

Relative to its sample, this clonotype is medium-sized. TCRdb reanalysed the reads using MiXCR and keeps one entry per CDR3 protein. The sample shows roughly 18,000 distinct CDR3 sequences, about 10% of them seen only once. CDR3 size: 16 residues. Trimming removed 4 bases from V and 9 bases from J; junction bases left unmatched: 14. Germline loops: CDR1 SGHRS, CDR2 YFSETQ. The source material was CD4+ T cells, either the whole sample or a sorted fraction (not recorded which). The clonotype was recovered from a human donor in good health. The chain carries TRBV5-1 and TRBJ2-1; 9 bases match TRBD2. CDR3 protein: CASSMMTSGTLGEQFF. The DNA for the CDR3 is TGCGCCAGCAGCATGATGACTAGCGGAACCCTGGGTGAGCAGTTCTTC.